This T cell receptor (beta chain) was found in a study of a mutant IDH1 vaccine in newly diagnosed glioma. Produced via immunoSEQ multiplex PCR; TCRdb's table is partial and in-frame only. The repertoire holds over 45,000 clones, with about 88% as singletons. V was cut by 0 bases and J by 11 bases, with 11 bases left in between. The CDR3 covers 13 residues. Germline assignment: CDR1 WNHNN and CDR2 SYGVQD (reference sequence). This clone was picked up a small number of times. Antigen unknown. The time point: week 5, during vaccination. The content of each vaccine dose was 300 ug of mutant IDH1 20-mer peptide, and topical imiquimod accompanied it.

The chain employs TRBV10-1 and TRBJ2-1; D might be TRBD1 (5 bases). Sample: PBMCs, taken from a glioma patient whose treatment included an IDH1 peptide vaccine. This receptor was identified in a woman between 50 and 59 years old with glioma. CDR3 region: CASSESDQGKQFF. The CDR3 coding sequence is TGCGCCAGCAGTGAGTCGGATCAGGGAAAGCAGTTCTTC.